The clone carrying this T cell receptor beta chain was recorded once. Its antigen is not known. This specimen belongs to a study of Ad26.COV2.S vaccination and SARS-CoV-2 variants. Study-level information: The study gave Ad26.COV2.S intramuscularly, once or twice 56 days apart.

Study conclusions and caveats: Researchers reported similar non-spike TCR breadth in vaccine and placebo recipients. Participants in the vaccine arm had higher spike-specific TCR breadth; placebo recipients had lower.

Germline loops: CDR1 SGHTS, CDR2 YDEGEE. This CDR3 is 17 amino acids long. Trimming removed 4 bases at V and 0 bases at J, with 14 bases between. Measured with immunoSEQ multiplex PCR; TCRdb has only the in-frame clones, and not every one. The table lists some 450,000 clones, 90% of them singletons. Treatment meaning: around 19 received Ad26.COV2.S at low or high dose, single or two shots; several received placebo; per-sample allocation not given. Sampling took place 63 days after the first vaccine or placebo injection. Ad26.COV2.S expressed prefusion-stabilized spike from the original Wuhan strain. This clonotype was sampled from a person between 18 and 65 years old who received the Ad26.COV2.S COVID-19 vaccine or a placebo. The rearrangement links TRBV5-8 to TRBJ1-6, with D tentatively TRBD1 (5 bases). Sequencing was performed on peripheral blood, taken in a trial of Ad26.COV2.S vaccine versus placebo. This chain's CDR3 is CASSGGAGSSYNSPLHF. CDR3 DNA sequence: TGTGCCAGCAGCGGTGGGGCAGGGAGCTCCTATAATTCACCCCTCCACTTT.